The 6 T cell receptor beta chains presented below share a single source sample, sequenced in a study of T cell responses to AZD1222 COVID-19 vaccine. Sequenced by immunoSEQ multiplex PCR; TCRdb stores in-frame clones only, minus some. Found here are 150,000 or so clones, 92% of them singletons; the top ten hold 1.1% to 1.5%. The starting material was peripheral blood, obtained on day 0 of AZD1222 vaccination. These receptors were taken from an adult in good health.

The rearrangement uses TRBV18 and TRBJ2-7; 11 bases agree with TRBD1. This CDR3 has 15 amino acids. Germline loops: CDR1 KGHSH, CDR2 LQKENI. With V trimmed by 2 bases and J by 2 bases, 2 bases remained unmatched. The CDR3 sequence is CASSPGTGGTYEQYF. In nucleotides, the CDR3 is TGTGCCAGCTCACCAGGGACAGGGGGGACCTACGAGCAGTACTTC. The whole variable domain, remainder taken from reference TRBV18 and TRBJ2-7, is NAGVMQNPRHLVRRRGQEARLRCSPMKGHSHVYWYRQLPEEGLKFMVYLQKENIIDESGMPKERFSAEFPKEGPSILRIQQVVRGDSAAYFCASSPGTGGTYEQYFGPGTRLTVT.

The chain joins TRBV12-3 or TRBV12-4 to TRBJ1-1; D ambiguous. This CDR3 spans 11 amino acids. V was pared by 3 bases and J by 3 bases, with 2 bases between. CDR3 nucleotide sequence: TGTGCCAGCAGTTTGGACACTGAAGCTTTCTTT. Its protein is CASSLDTEAFF.

This clone qualifies as medium-sized (0.01 to 0.1%). This chain joins TRBV28 and TRBJ2-5; the D gene is possibly TRBD1 (6 bases). The germline V gene has CDR1 MDHEN and CDR2 SYDVKM. This CDR3 is built from 15 residues. V was clipped by 2 bases and J by 5 bases, with 15 bases between them. The CDR3 protein is CASSLVQGKSETQYF. DNA of the CDR3: TGTGCCAGCAGTTTAGTCCAGGGGAAGTCGGAGACCCAGTACTTC.

This clone was seen just once. The rearrangement uses TRBV6-5 and TRBJ1-5; the match to TRBD1 covers 9 bases. The CDR3 has 15 residues. V was clipped by 6 bases and J by 2 bases; unmatched bases: 5. Germline V gene lookup returns CDR1 MNHEY and CDR2 SVGAGI. The CDR3 is CASRRTGDGNQPQHF. In nucleotides, the CDR3 is TGTGCCAGCAGAAGGACAGGGGACGGCAATCAGCCCCAGCATTTT.

CDR3 sequence: CATSDRFNTEAFF. In DNA form, the CDR3 reads TGTGCCACCAGTGATCGGTTTAACACTGAAGCTTTCTTT. This chain links TRBV24-1 with TRBJ1-1, with no clear D. Between the trimmed V and J ends, which lost 3 bases and 2 bases, there was a span of 6 bases. Germline V lookup: CDR1 KGHDR, CDR2 SFDVKD. This CDR3 spans 13 amino acids.

The chain employs TRBV2 and TRBJ1-2, with D perhaps TRBD1 (6 bases). Per the germline V gene, CDR1 is SNHLY and CDR2 is FYNNEI. This CDR3 spans 15 amino acids. V dropped 6 bases and J dropped 8 bases, with 22 bases sitting between them. The CDR3 sequence is CASRPVGAGAGGYTF. CDR3 nucleotides: TGTGCCAGCAGGCCCGTCGGGGCGGGGGCTGGGGGCTACACCTTC.